This entry lists 3 T cell receptor beta chains sequenced from one sample in a study of T cell repertoires in cytomegalovirus infection. TCRdb re-called the reads with MiXCR, one entry per CDR3 protein. Seen here are 150,000 to 200,000 distinct CDR3 sequences, roughly 9% observed once, and the top ten hold roughly 5%. Sequencing used PBMCs. Receptor source: a human donor in good health (CMV status not recorded). Some clones in this sample may be carry-over from other donors' samples.

This chain joins TRBV2 and TRBJ1-5; 7 positions match TRBD1. From germline, CDR1 is SNHLY and CDR2 FYNNEI. The length of the CDR3 is 14 residues. Unmatched junction bases numbered 6, after V lost 4 bases and J lost 6 bases. CDR3 nucleotides: TGTGCCAGCAGTGGACAGGGTGGACCTCAGCCCCAGCATTTT. This translates into CASSGQGGPQPQHF.

The table lists this clonotype with many counts. The chain combines TRBV24-1 with TRBJ2-1, with TRBD2 matching over 8 bases. The germline V gene encodes CDR1 KGHDR and CDR2 SFDVKD. After removal of 3 bases from V and 4 bases from J, the junction contained 7 bases not matched to a gene. The CDR3 is 16 residues long. DNA for the CDR3: TGTGCCACCAGTGATCCCTCGAGCGGGGGATACAATGAGCAGTTCTTC. It encodes CATSDPSSGGYNEQFF.

This clonotype has more than one count but fewer than ten. The V call is TRBV19, the J call TRBJ2-7; 11 bases align to TRBD1. V lost 3 bases to trimming and J lost 2 bases; unmatched junction nucleotides: 3. This CDR3 region has 15 residues. Germline V gives CDR1 LNHDA, CDR2 SQIVND (reference sequence). The CDR3 loop is CASSMGGQGAYEQYF. The DNA of the CDR3 is TGTGCCAGTAGTATGGGGGGACAGGGGGCCTACGAGCAGTACTTC.